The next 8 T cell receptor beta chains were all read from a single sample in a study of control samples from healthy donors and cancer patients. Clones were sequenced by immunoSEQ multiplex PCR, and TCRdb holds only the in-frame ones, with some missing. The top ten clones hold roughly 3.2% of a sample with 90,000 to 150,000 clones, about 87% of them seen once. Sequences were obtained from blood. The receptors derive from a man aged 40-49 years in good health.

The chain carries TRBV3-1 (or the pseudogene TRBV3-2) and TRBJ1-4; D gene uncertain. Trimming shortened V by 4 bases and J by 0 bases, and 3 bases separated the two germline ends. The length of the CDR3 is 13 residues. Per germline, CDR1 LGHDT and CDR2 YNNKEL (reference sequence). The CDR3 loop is CASSLATNEKLFF. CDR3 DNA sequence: TGTGCCAGCAGCCTCGCAACTAATGAAAAACTGTTTTTT.

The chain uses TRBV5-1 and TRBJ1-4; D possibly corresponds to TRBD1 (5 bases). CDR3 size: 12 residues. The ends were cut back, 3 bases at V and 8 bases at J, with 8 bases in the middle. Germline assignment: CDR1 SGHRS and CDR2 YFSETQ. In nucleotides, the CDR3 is TGCGCCAGCAGCTCCGGGACCGAAAAACTGTTTTTT. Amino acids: CASSSGTEKLFF.

DNA of the CDR3: TGTGCCAGCAGGCAATTCAGCGGGGGGGCAGGAGAGACCCAGTACTTC. Amino acids: CASRQFSGGAGETQYF. The genes are TRBV3-1 (or the pseudogene TRBV3-2) and TRBJ2-5; 10 bases fit TRBD2. The CDR3 totals 16 residues. Per germline, CDR1 LGHDT and CDR2 YNNKEL (reference sequence). J lost 4 bases, V lost 6 bases, and 11 bases had no gene match.

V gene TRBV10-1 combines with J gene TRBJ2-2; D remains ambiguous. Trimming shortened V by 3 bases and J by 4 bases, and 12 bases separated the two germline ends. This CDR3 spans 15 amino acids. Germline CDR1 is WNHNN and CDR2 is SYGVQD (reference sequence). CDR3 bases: TGCGCCAGCAGTGACCGGGCCTCGTCCACCGGGGAGCTGTTTTTT. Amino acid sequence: CASSDRASSTGELFF.

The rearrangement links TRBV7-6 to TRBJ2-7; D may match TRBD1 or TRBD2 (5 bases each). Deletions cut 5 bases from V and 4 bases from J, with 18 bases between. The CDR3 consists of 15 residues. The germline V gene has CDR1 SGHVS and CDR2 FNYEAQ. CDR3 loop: CASSVYRDGSYEQYF. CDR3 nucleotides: TGTGCCAGCAGCGTATACCGGGACGGGTCGTACGAGCAGTACTTC. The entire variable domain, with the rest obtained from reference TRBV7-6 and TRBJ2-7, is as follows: GAGVSQSPRYKVTKRGQDVALRCDPISGHVSLYWYRQALGQGPEFLTYFNYEAQQDKSGLPNDRFSAERPEGSISTLTIQRTEQRDSAMYRCASSVYRDGSYEQYFGPGTRLTVT.

CDR3 loop: CASSESTGGRNTEAFF. The CDR3, as DNA: TGTGCCAGCAGTGAATCCACAGGGGGCCGGAACACTGAAGCTTTCTTT. The chain carries TRBV25-1 and TRBJ1-1; 9 positions agree with TRBD1. Germline CDR1 is MGHDK and CDR2 is SYGVNS. The V and J ends lost 1 base and 1 base, in that order; junction bases with no gene match: 4. The CDR3 has 16 residues.

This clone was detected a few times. The CDR3 DNA reads as TGTGCCTGGGCCTTGGCGAGTTATTCACCCCTCCACTTT. Translated: CAWALASYSPLHF. The chain combines TRBV30 with TRBJ1-6; D gene unclear. The V and J ends lost 5 bases and 8 bases respectively, with 13 bases between them. The CDR3 extends over 13 amino acids. Germline V gene lookup returns CDR1 GTSNPN and CDR2 SVGIG (reference sequence).

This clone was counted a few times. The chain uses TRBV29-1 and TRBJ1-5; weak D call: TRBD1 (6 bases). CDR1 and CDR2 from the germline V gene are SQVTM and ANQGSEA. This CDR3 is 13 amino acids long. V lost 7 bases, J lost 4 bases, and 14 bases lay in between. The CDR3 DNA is TGCAGCGCTGTAGGGGGGTTTAATCAGCCCCAGCATTTT. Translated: CSAVGGFNQPQHF.